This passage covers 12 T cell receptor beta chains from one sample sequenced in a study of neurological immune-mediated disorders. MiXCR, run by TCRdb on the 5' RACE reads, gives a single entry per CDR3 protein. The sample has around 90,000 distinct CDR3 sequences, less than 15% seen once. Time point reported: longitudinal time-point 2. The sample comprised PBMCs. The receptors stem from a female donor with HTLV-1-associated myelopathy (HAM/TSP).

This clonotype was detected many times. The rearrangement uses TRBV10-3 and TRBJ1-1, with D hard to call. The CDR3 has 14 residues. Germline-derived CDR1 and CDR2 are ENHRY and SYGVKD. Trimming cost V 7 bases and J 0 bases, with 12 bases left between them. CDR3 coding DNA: TGTGCCATCACCGACGACAAAGTGAACACTGAAGCTTTCTTT. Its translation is CAITDDKVNTEAFF.

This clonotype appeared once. The CDR3 protein is CASSTESRQGFTDTQYF. CDR3 bases: TGTGCCAGCTCAACAGAGAGCCGACAGGGCTTCACAGATACGCAGTATTTT. J is TRBJ2-3 and V is TRBV18, with 7 bases lining up with TRBD1. Germline-derived CDR1 and CDR2 are KGHSH and LQKENI. V was clipped by 5 bases and J by 2 bases; unmatched bases: 13. This CDR3 comprises 17 residues.

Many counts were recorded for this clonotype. CDR3 sequence reads: CASSPRTGSSYEQYF. CDR3 DNA sequence: TGCGCCAGCAGCCCAAGGACAGGGAGCTCCTACGAGCAGTACTTC. V usage is TRBV5-1 and J usage is TRBJ2-7, with 8 bases aligning to TRBD1. V trimming: 4 bases; J trimming: 0 bases; junction bases outside the gene matches: 6. This CDR3 spans 15 amino acids. Germline V CDR1 and CDR2: SGHRS, YFSETQ.

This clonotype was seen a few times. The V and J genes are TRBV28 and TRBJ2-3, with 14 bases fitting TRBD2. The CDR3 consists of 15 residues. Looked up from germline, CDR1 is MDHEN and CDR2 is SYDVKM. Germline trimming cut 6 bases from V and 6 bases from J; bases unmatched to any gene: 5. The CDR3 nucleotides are TGTGCCAGCAGAGGACTAGCGGGGGGCCGGGATACGCAGTATTTT. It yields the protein CASRGLAGGRDTQYF.

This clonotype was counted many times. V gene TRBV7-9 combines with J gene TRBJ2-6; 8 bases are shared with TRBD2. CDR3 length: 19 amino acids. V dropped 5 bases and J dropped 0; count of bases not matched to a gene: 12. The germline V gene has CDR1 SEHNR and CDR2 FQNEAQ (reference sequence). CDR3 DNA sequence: TGTGCCAGCAGCCAGTTCTCCCAGCGGGGGTTCTCTGGGGCCAACGTCCTGACTTTC. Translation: CASSQFSQRGFSGANVLTF.

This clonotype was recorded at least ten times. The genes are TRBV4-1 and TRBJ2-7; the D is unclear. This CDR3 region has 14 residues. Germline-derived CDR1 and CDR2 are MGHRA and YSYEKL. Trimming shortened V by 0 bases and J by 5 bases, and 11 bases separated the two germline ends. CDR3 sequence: CASSQDWASNEQYF. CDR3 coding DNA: TGCGCCAGCAGCCAAGATTGGGCTAGTAACGAGCAGTACTTC.

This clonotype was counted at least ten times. The CDR3 nucleotides read TGCAGTGCTAGAGACCTCGGACTAGCGGGGGTCACAGATACGCAGTATTTT. Translating it yields CSARDLGLAGVTDTQYF. The chain couples TRBV20-1 to TRBJ2-3; 13 bases agree with TRBD2. The V and J ends lost 0 bases and 2 bases, in that order; junction bases with no gene match: 5. Germline V gene data show CDR1 as DFQATT and CDR2 as SNEGSKA (reference sequence). CDR3 length: 17 residues.

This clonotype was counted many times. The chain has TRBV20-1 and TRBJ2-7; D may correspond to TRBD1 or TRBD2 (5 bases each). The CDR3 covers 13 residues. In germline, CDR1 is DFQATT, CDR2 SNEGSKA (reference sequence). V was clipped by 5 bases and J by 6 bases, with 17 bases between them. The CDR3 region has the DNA TGCAGTGCTTCCCGGGACCTCCCACGCGAGCAGTACTTC. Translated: CSASRDLPREQYF.

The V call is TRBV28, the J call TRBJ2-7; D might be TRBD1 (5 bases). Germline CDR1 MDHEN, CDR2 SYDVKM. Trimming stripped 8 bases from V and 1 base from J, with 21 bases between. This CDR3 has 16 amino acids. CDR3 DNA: TGTGCCAGCCGCTTAGGGCCAGGGCCGAGGTCCTACGAGCAGTACTTC. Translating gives CASRLGPGPRSYEQYF.

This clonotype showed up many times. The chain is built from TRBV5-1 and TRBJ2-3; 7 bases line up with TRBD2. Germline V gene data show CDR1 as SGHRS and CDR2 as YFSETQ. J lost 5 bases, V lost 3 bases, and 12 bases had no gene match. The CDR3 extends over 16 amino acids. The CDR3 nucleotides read TGCGCCAGCAGCTCTTCCTCAGCGGGGCTGCGAGATACGCAGTATTTT. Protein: CASSSSSAGLRDTQYF.

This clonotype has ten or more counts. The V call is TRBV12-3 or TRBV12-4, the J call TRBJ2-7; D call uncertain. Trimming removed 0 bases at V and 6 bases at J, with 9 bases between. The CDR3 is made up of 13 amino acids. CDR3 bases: TGTGCCAGCAGTTTAGCTCCGATCCCCGAGCAGTACTTC. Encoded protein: CASSLAPIPEQYF.

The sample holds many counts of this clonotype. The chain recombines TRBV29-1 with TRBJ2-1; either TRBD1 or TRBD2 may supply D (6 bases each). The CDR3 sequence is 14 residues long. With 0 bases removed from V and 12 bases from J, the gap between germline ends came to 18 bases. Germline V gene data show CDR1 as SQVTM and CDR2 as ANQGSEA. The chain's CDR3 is CSVEDPPGEVGQFF. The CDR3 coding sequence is TGCAGCGTTGAAGATCCACCAGGGGAGGTGGGGCAGTTCTTC.